This T cell receptor (beta chain) derives from a study of blood T cell repertoires in COVID-19. Background on the study: Collection of acute and convalescent COVID-19 samples took place in the United States, Italy and Spain. T cells, B-cell-depleted T cells, or PBMCs provided the cDNA or gDNA that served as material.

V shed 3 bases and J 5 bases; nucleotides not matched to a gene: 1. The germline V gene encodes CDR1 MDHEN and CDR2 SYDVKM. The CDR3 has 13 amino acids. This clone showed up just once. Other nucleotide sequences in the sample specify the same CDR3. The authors' processing: From reference gene primer amplification, estimates of nucleated cell counts were derived. Clones were sequenced by immunoSEQ multiplex PCR, and TCRdb holds only the in-frame ones, with some missing. V and J calls and clone size are copied from that table; D and trimming were computed from the DNA. The sample shows about 160,000 clones, 82% of them seen only once.

The chain carries TRBV28 and TRBJ2-3; TRBD2 agrees at 8 bases. Specimen: peripheral blood. The clonotype was recovered from a woman older than 75 with active or convalescent COVID-19. The chain's CDR3 is CASSFLAGDTQYF. CDR3 in DNA: TGTGCCAGCAGTTTCCTAGCGGGAGATACGCAGTATTTT. The whole variable domain, filled in from reference TRBV28 and TRBJ2-3, reads DVKVTQSSRYLVKRTGEKVFLECVQDMDHENMFWYRQDPGLGLRLIYFSYDVKMKEKGDIPEGYSVSREKKERFSLILESASTNQTSMYLCASSFLAGDTQYFGPGTRLTVL.